This record concerns one T cell receptor (beta chain) sequence. This receptor's antigen is unknown. The record has no base qualities; no much larger clone is one base away. The CDR3 runs 16 residues from the cysteine to the phenylalanine. The only DNA kept is the CDR3, 48 bases in frame from the first base. The germline V gene provides CDR1 MGHRA and CDR2 YSYEKL. The junction shows trimming of 2 bases on V and 2 bases on J, and the gene matches do not reach 5 bases of it. Genomic DNA was extracted from sorted cells for sequencing of the TCRbeta CDR3 region. The immunoSEQ Assay was used for sequencing of TCRbeta CDR3 regions. The table was pulled from immuneACCESS by TCRdb, which kept in-frame rearrangements only. Such tables lose some clones; where checked, under half of the loss comes from unresolved V genes, and the rest has no known cause. This sample lists under 90,000 clones; roughly 88% were detected once. The top ten constitute about 1% of the sample.

These data originate in a study of OX40 agonist ivuxolimab in advanced cancers. As for the study more broadly: Ivuxolimab was a fully human IgG2 agonistic monoclonal antibody targeting the costimulatory receptor OX40 (CD134). Partial responses were achieved by three dose-escalation patients, of whom one had hepatocellular carcinoma and two had cutaneous melanoma. In the dose-escalation cohort, more than 75% of patients were male, and the mean age was approximately 55 years, with a range of roughly 20 to 79. The monotherapy dose-escalation portion (N ≈ 50 patients) of the phase I ivuxolimab trial is reported in the paper. The purpose of peripheral TCRbeta sequencing was to test whether ivuxolimab changed TCR sequence diversity and led to clonal T-cell expansion. Among the approximately 54 dose-escalation patients, about 20 had hepatocellular carcinoma, roughly 15 melanoma, 9 renal cell carcinoma and 9 head and neck cancer. Intravenous ivuxolimab was administered to patients every 2 weeks at six dose levels: 0.01, 0.1, 0.3, 1.5, 3 and 10 mg/kg. Prior anti-PD-1, anti-PD-L1 or anti-CTLA-4 therapy was permitted, and checkpoint inhibitors had been received by less than 45% of dose-escalation patients.

The trial excluded patients who had a history of autoimmune disease or who were on systemic immunosuppression. Peripheral blood for TCR sequencing was drawn from every dose cohort at baseline, at cycle 4 day 1 and at cycle 7 day 1. The samples were drawn from a first-in-human, open-label, multicenter phase I dose-escalation trial of ivuxolimab. Adults with locally advanced or metastatic melanoma, renal cell carcinoma, hepatocellular carcinoma or head and neck squamous cell carcinoma were enrolled in the trial. Before TCR sequencing, CD4+ and CD8+ T cells were separately sorted from peripheral blood. Paper-wide results and their limitations: The antigen specificity of the clonally expanded peripheral T cells was not determined. At doses of 0.1 to 3.0 mg/kg, clonal expansion of both CD4+ and CD8+ blood T cells was observed from baseline to week 6. In partial responders in the 0.1-3.0 mg/kg groups, normalized peripheral clonal expansion was found to be among the lowest, especially among CD8+ T cells. After ivuxolimab, CD8+ T cells had more expanded clones than CD4+ T cells on average. Low levels of normalized T-cell clonal expansion were also seen in some patients who did not respond.

This sequence was found in an adult with an advanced solid tumor such as melanoma, head and neck, liver or kidney cancer. The sequencing used CD4+ or CD8+ T cells sorted from blood, collected in a trial of the OX40 agonist ivuxolimab. The chain couples TRBV4-1 to TRBJ2-3; TRBD2 lines up with 9 middle nucleotides. The encoded CDR3 is CASSQYSGSHTDTQYF. The nucleotide sequence reads TGCGCCAGCAGCCAATATAGCGGGAGTCACACAGATACGCAGTATTTT.